This entry concerns a single T cell receptor (beta chain). Its cognate antigen is unknown. The data stem from a study of memory CD4+ T cells and cytomegalovirus serostatus. Findings and caveats of the study: About two fifths of the roughly 150 known CMV-associated TCRbeta sequences appeared in CD4+ memory.

The V gene's germline CDR1 is SEHNR and CDR2 FQNEAQ (reference sequence). Trimming stripped 5 bases from V and 0 bases from J, with 14 bases between. The CDR3 length is 15 residues. Clones were read by immunoSEQ multiplex PCR, and TCRdb kept only the in-frame ones, dropping some. The table includes 50,000 to 75,000 clones, 82% detected once. Single viable CD3+CD4+CD8-CD45RO+ cells were sorted as the memory CD4+ T cells. What was sequenced was memory CD4+ T cells from blood. This receptor was identified in an adult in good health and CMV-seronegative. V is TRBV7-9 and J is TRBJ2-7; weak D call: TRBD2 (6 bases). Here the CDR3 DNA reads TGTGCCAGCAGCCTCGGGTCGGGGGACTCCTACGAGCAGTACTTC. This sequence encodes CASSLGSGDSYEQYF.